These 5 T cell receptor beta chains originate from one sample sequenced in a study of response to subunit inactivated influenza vaccine. TCRdb used MiXCR to reprocess the RT-PCR reads, holding one entry per CDR3 protein. This table holds roughly 500,000 distinct CDR3 sequences, about 15% found once. This specimen was CD4+ T cells sorted from PBMCs, taken around 25 months after vaccination. The receptors were gathered from a man between 45 and 75 years old who received an inactivated influenza vaccine.

The chain uses TRBV11-2 and TRBJ2-7; D is perhaps TRBD2 (6 bases). CDR1 SGHAT and CDR2 FQNNGV come from the germline V gene. V lost 3 bases to trimming and J lost 3 bases, with 30 bases between them. The CDR3 is 20 residues long. The CDR3: CASSFRTALWRGGTNYEQYF. CDR3 coding DNA: TGTGCCAGCAGCTTCCGAACCGCCCTCTGGCGGGGCGGGACCAACTACGAGCAGTACTTC.

The J gene is TRBJ2-7, the V gene TRBV20-1; maybe TRBD1 (6 bases). Germline loops: CDR1 DFQATT, CDR2 SNEGSKA (reference sequence). The CDR3 is made up of 14 amino acids. V dropped 4 bases and J dropped 2 bases, with 15 bases sitting between them. CDR3 sequence: CSATTGTTTYEQYF. CDR3 in DNA: TGCAGTGCTACAACCGGGACAACGACCTACGAGCAGTACTTC.

The chain is built from TRBV12-3 or TRBV12-4 and TRBJ2-1; a possible D gene is TRBD1 (6 bases). The CDR3 is made up of 11 amino acids. Trimming cost V 4 bases and J 13 bases, with 11 bases left between them. The CDR3 bases are TGTGCCAGCAGTTCTTACAGGGTTCAGTTCTTC. It encodes CASSSYRVQFF.

This clonotype was detected ten times or more. J is TRBJ2-7 and V is TRBV6-1, with 7 bases that match TRBD1. Germline V gene data show CDR1 as MNHNS and CDR2 as SASEGT. V dropped 5 bases and J dropped 5; count of bases not matched to a gene: 6. This CDR3 has 13 residues. In DNA, the CDR3 is TGTGCCAGCAGTCAGACAGGGTCTGACGAGCAGTACTTC. Its protein is CASSQTGSDEQYF.

The J gene is TRBJ2-1, the V gene TRBV7-3; D not certain. The CDR3 is made up of 12 amino acids. Germline V CDR1 and CDR2: SGHTA, FQGTGA. The V end was cut by 3 bases, the J end by 6 bases, with 6 bases between. The CDR3 protein is CASSFPPNEQFF. Written as DNA, the CDR3 is TGTGCCAGCAGCTTCCCACCCAATGAGCAGTTCTTC.